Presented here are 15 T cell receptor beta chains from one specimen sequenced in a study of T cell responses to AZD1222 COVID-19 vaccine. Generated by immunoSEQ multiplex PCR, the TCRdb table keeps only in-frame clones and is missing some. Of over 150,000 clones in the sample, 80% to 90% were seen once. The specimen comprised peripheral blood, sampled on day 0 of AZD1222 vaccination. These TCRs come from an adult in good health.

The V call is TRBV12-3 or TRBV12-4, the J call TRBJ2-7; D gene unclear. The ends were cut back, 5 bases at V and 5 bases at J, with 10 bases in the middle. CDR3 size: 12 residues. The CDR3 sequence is CASSTRRNEQYF. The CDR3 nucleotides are TGTGCCAGCAGTACACGTAGGAACGAGCAGTACTTC.

The CDR3 bases are TGTGCCACCAGCAGAGGACAGGAGAGCTCCTACGAGCAGTACTTC. It specifies CATSRGQESSYEQYF. The chain carries TRBV15 and TRBJ2-7; possible D gene TRBD1, 6 bases. The CDR3 consists of 15 residues. From germline, CDR1 is LNHNV and CDR2 YYDKDF (reference sequence). V was pared by 1 base and J by 0 bases, with 10 bases between. The full variable domain, rest sourced from reference TRBV15 and TRBJ2-7, is DAMVIQNPRYQVTQFGKPVTLSCSQTLNHNVMYWYQQKSSQAPKLLFHYYDKDFNNEADTPDNFQSRRPNTSFCFLDIRSPGLGDTAMYLCATSRGQESSYEQYFGPGTRLTVT.

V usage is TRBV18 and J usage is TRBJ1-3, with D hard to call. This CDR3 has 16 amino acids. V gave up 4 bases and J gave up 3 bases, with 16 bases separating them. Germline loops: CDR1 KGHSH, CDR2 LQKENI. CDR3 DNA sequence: TGTGCCAGCTCACTCCTCGTCGAACGAGGTGGAAACACCATATATTTT. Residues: CASSLLVERGGNTIYF.

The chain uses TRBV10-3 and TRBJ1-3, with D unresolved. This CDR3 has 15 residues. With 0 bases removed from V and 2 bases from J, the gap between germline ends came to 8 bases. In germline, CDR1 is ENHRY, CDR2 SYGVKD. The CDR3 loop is CAISESGGTGNTIYF. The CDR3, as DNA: TGTGCCATCAGTGAGTCCGGAGGCACTGGAAACACCATATATTTT.

The CDR3 loop is CASSELRGPYV. In nucleotides, the CDR3 is TGTGCCAGCAGTGAATTAAGGGGCCCGTACGTC. The rearrangement joins TRBV25-1 to TRBJ2-7, with D possibly matching TRBD1 (5 bases). CDR1 is MGHDK, CDR2 SYGVNS, per germline. The V end was cut by 1 base, the J end by 12 bases, with 10 bases between. The CDR3 totals 11 residues.

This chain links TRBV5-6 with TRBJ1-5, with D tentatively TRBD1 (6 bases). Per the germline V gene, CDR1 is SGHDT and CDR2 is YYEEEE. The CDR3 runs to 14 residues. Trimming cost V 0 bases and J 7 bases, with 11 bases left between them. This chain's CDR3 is CASSLGGRLQPQHF. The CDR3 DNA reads TGTGCCAGCAGCTTGGGGGGGCGATTGCAGCCCCAGCATTTT. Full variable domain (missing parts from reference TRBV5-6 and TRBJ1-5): DAGVTQSPTHLIKTRGQQVTLRCSPKSGHDTVSWYQQALGQGPQFIFQYYEEEERQRGNFPDRFSGHQFPNYSSELNVNALLLGDSALYLCASSLGGRLQPQHFGDGTRLSIL.

CDR3 loop: CASSQDHPNQPQHF. The CDR3 DNA reads TGTGCCAGCAGCCAAGACCACCCGAATCAGCCCCAGCATTTT. The chain employs TRBV4-2 and TRBJ1-5; D call uncertain. The length of the CDR3 is 14 residues. Germline CDR1 is LGHNA and CDR2 is YNFKEQ. V was trimmed by 0 bases and J by 4 bases, leaving 7 bases between them.

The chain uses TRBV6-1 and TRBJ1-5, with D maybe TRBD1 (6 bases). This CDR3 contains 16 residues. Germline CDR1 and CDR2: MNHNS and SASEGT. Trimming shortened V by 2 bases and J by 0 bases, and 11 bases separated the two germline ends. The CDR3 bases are TGTGCCAGCAGTGAAAGGGTCAGGGGTAGCAATCAGCCCCAGCATTTT. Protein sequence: CASSERVRGSNQPQHF.

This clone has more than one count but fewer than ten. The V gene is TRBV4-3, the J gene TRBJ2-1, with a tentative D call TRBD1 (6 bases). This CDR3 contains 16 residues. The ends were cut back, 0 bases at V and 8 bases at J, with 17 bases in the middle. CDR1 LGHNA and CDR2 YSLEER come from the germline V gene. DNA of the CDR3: TGCGCCAGCAGCCAAGATAGGGGGTCCGGGGCTGATGAGCAGTTCTTC. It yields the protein CASSQDRGSGADEQFF.

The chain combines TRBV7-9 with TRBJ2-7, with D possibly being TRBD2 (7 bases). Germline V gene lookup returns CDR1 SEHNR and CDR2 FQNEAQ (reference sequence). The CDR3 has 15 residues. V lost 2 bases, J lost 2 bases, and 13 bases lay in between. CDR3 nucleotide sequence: TGTGCCAGCAGCTTACCTAAGGGGGGGACCTACGAGCAGTACTTC. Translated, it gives CASSLPKGGTYEQYF. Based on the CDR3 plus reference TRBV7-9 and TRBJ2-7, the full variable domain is DTGVSQNPRHKITKRGQNVTFRCDPISEHNRLYWYRQTLGQGPEFLTYFQNEAQLEKSRLLSDRFSAERPKGSFSTLEIQRTEQGDSAMYLCASSLPKGGTYEQYFGPGTRLTVT.

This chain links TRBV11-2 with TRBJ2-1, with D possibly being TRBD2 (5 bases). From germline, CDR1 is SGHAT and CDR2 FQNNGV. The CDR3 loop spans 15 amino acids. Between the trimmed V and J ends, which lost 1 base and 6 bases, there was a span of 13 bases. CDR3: CASSLGLASGNEQFF. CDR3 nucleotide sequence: TGTGCCAGCAGCTTAGGGCTAGCTTCAGGCAATGAGCAGTTCTTC.

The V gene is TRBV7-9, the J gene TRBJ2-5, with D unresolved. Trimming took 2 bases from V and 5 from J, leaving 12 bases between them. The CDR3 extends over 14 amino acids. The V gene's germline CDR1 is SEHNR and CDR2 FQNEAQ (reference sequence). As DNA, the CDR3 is TGTGCCAGCAGCTTAAGGAGTAGTGCCGAGACCCAGTACTTC. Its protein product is CASSLRSSAETQYF. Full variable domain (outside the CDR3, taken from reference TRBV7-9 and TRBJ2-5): DTGVSQNPRHKITKRGQNVTFRCDPISEHNRLYWYRQTLGQGPEFLTYFQNEAQLEKSRLLSDRFSAERPKGSFSTLEIQRTEQGDSAMYLCASSLRSSAETQYFGPGTRLLVL.

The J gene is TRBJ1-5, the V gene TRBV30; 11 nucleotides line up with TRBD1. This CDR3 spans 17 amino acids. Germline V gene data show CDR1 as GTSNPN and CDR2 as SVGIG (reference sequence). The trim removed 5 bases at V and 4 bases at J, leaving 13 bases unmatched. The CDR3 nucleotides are TGTGCCTGGGAGCCGGGACAGGGGGAAAGGTGGAATCAGCCCCAGCATTTT. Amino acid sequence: CAWEPGQGERWNQPQHF.

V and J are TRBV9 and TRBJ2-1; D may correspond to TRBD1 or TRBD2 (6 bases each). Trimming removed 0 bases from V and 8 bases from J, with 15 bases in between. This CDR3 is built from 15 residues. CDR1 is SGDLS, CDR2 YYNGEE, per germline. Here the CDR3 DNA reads TGTGCCAGCAGCGTAGGGGGGGCCCCTTTAGATGAGCAGTTCTTC. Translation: CASSVGGAPLDEQFF.

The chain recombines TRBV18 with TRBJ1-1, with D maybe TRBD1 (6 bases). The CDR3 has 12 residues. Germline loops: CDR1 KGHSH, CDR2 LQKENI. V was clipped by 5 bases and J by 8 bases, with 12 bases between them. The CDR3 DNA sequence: TGTGCCAGCTCAAGCACAGGGCCCGAAGCTTTCTTT. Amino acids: CASSSTGPEAFF.